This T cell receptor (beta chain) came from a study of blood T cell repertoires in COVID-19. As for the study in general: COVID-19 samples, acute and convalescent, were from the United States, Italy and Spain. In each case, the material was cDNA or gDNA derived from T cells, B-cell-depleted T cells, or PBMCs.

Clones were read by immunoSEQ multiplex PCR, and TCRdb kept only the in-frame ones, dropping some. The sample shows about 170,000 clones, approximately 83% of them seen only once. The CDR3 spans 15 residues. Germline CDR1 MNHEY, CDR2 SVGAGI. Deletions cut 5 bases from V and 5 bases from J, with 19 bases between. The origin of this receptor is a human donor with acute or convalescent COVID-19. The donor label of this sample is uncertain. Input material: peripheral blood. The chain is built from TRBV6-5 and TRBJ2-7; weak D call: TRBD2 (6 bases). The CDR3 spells CASSTARLGTDEQYF. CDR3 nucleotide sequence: TGTGCCAGCAGTACAGCCCGACTGGGGACTGACGAGCAGTACTTC.